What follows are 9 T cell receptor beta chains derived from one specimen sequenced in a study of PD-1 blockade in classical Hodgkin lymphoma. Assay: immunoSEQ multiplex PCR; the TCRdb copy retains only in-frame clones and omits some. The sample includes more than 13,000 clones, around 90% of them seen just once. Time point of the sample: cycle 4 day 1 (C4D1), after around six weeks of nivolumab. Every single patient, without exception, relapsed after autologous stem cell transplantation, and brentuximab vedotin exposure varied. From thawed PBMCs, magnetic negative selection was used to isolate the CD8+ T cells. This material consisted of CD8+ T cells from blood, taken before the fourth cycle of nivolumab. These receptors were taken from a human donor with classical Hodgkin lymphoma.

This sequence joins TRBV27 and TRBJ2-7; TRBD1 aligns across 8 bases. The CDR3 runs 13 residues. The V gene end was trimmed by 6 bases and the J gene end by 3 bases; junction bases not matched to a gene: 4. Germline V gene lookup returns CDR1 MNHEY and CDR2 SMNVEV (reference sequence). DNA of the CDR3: TGTGCCAGCAGCCACGGACAGGGCTACGAGCAGTACTTC. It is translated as CASSHGQGYEQYF.

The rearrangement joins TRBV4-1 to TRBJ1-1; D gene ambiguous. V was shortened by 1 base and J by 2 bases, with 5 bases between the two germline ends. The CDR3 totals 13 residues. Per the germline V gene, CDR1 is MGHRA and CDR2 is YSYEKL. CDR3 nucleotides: TGCGCCAGCAGCCAAGGGGTAAACACTGAAGCTTTCTTT. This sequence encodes CASSQGVNTEAFF.

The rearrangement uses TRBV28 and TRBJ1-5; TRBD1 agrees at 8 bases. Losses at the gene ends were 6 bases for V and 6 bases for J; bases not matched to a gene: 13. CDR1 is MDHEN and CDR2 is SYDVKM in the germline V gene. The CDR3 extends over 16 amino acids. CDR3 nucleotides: TGTGCCAGCAGCCCGACAGGGGAGGGTTTTATTCAGCCCCAGCATTTT. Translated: CASSPTGEGFIQPQHF.

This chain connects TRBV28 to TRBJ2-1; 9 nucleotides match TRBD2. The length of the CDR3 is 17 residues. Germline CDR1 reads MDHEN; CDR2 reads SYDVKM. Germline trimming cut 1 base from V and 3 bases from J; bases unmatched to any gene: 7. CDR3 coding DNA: TGTGCCAGCAGTTTATCCCCAGCGGGGGGTCTCTACAATGAGCAGTTCTTC. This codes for CASSLSPAGGLYNEQFF. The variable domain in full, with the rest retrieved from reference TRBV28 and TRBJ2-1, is DVKVTQSSRYLVKRTGEKVFLECVQDMDHENMFWYRQDPGLGLRLIYFSYDVKMKEKGDIPEGYSVSREKKERFSLILESASTNQTSMYLCASSLSPAGGLYNEQFFGPGTRLTVL.

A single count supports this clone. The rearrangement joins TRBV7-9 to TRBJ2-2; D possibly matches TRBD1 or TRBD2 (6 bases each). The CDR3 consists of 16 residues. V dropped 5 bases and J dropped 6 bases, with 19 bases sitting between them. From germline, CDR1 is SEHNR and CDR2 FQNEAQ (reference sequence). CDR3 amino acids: CASSRGGTPRAGELFF. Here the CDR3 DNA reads TGTGCCAGCAGCAGAGGGGGGACCCCCCGGGCCGGGGAGCTGTTTTTT.

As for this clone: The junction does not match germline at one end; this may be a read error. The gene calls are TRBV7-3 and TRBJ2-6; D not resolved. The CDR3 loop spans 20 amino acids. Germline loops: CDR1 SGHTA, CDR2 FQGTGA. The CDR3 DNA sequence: TGTGCCAGCAGCCTAGTCGCAGACGCTTACCCACAAAGTCGGGCCAACGCCCTGACTTTC. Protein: CASSLVADAYPQSRANALTF.

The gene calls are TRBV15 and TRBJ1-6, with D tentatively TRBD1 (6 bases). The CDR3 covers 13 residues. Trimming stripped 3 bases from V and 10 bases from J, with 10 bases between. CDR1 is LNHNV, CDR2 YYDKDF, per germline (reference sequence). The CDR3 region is CATSSNRESPLHF. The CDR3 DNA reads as TGTGCCACCAGCAGCAACAGGGAATCACCCCTCCACTTT.

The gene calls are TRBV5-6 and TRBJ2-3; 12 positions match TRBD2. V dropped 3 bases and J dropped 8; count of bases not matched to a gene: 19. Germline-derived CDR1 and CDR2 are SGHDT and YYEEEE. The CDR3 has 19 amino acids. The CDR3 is CASSSPRSWTSGNSGTQYF. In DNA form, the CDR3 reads TGTGCCAGCAGCTCACCCCGGTCGTGGACTAGCGGGAATTCTGGTACGCAGTATTTT.

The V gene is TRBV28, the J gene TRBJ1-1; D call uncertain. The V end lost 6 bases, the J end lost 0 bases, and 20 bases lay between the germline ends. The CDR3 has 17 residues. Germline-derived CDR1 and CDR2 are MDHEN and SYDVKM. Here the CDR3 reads CASSPLYLGNMNTEAFF. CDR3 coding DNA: TGTGCCAGCAGCCCCTTGTATTTGGGGAACATGAACACTGAAGCTTTCTTT.